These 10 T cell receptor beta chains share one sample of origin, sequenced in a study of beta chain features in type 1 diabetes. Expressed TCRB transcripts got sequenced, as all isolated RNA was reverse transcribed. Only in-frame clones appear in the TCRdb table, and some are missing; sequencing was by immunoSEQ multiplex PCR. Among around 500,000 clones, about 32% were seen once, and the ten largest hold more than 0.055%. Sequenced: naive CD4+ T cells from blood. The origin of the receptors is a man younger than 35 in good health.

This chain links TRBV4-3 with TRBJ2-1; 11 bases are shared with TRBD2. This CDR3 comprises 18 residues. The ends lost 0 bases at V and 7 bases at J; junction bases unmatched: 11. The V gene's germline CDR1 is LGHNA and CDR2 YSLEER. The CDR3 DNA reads TGCGCCAGCAGCCAAGAAGTTTTAACTAGCGGGAGTGGAAATGAGCAGTTCTTC. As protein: CASSQEVLTSGSGNEQFF.

The DNA of the CDR3 is TGCGCCAGCAGCCAAACGGACGGACTCTCCTACGAGCAGTACTTC. This gives the protein CASSQTDGLSYEQYF. The rearrangement links TRBV4-1 to TRBJ2-7; TRBD2 might be the D (5 bases). Deletions cut 2 bases from V and 0 bases from J, with 11 bases between. Germline V CDR1 and CDR2: MGHRA, YSYEKL. The CDR3 sequence is 15 residues long.

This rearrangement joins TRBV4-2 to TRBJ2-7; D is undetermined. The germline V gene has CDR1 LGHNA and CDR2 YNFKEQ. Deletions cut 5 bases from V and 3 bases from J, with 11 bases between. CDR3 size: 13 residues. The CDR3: CASSSSGLYEQYF. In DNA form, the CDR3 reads TGTGCCAGCAGCTCCTCCGGGCTCTACGAGCAGTACTTC.

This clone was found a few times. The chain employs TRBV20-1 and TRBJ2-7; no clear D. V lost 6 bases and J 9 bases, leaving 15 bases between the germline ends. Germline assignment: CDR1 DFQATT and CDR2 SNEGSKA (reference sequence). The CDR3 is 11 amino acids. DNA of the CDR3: TGCAGTGCGGCGGACCGACTTGGGCAGTACTTC. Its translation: CSAADRLGQYF.

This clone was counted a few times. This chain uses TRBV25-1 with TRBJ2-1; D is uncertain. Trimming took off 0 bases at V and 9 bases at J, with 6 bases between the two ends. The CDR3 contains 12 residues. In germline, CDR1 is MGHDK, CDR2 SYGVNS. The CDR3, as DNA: TGTGCCAGCAGTGAATATGCACCTGAGCAGTTCTTC. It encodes CASSEYAPEQFF.

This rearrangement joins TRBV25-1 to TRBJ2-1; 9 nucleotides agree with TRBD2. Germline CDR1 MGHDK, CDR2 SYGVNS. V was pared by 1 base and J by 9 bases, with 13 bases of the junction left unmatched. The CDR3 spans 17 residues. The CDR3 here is CASSESWGGRAPGEQFF. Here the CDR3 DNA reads TGTGCCAGCAGTGAATCTTGGGGCGGGAGGGCCCCGGGTGAGCAGTTCTTC.

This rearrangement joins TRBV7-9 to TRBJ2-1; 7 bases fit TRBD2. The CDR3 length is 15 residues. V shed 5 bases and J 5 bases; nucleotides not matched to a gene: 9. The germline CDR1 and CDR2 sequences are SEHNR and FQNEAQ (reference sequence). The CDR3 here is CASSRLAGAHNEQFF. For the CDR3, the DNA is TGTGCCAGCAGCCGTCTCGCGGGAGCCCACAATGAGCAGTTCTTC.

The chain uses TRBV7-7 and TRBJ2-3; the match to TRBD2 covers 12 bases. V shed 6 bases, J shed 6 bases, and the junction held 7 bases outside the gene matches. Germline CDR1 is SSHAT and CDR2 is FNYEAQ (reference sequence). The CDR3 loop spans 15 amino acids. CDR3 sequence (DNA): TGTGCCAGCAGTCTAGCGGGAGGGCCGGTTGATACGCAGTATTTT. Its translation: CASSLAGGPVDTQYF.

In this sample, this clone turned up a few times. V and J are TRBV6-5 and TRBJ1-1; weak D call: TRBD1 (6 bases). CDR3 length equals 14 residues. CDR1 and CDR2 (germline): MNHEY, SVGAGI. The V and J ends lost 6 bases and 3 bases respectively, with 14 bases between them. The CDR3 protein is CASRSLGGHTEAFF. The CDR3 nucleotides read TGTGCCAGCAGATCTTTAGGGGGACACACTGAAGCTTTCTTT.

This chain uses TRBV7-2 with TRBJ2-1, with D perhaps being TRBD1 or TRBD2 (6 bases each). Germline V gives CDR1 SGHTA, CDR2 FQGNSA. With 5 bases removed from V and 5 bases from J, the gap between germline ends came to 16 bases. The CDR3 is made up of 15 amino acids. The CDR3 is CASSPLGGRNNEQFF. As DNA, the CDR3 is TGTGCCAGCAGCCCACTTGGGGGGCGTAACAATGAGCAGTTCTTC.